This T cell receptor beta chain was observed in a study of blood T cell repertoires in COVID-19 (TCRdb year 2020). In terms of the full investigation: The collaborator samples originated in the United States, Italy and Spain and spanned the acute and convalescent phases of COVID-19. The material from the prospective study consisted of cDNA or gDNA derived from T cells, B-cell-depleted T cells, or PBMCs. Sample metadata almost always included a de-identified subject ID, COVID-19 status, age in years and sex. HLA class I and class II types, where available, came from metadata supplied by the sample provider rather than from assay-based typing. Samples were obtained from the ongoing ImmuneRACE study (first 160 participants) and from 1,254 subjects provided by 6 global collaborators. The repertoires were released in a freely available public database meant as a resource for research on the immune response to SARS-CoV-2. The dataset comprised deeply sampled blood TCRbeta repertoires from subjects exposed to, actively infected with, or recovered from COVID-19. Here is what the overall study found, with its caveats: The amount of clinical and demographic metadata varied by source and participant and was provided uncurated.

Participants in the prospective study were aged roughly 18 to 100 years, lived in some 24 United States geographic areas, and enrolled through a virtual design. In the prospective study, participants were assigned to cohorts based on the clinical history participants reported in a screening survey and a study questionnaire. Mobile phlebotomists in the prospective study collected whole blood, serum and a nasopharyngeal or oropharyngeal swab from every participant. Participants in the prospective study had the option to provide additional blood draws and questionnaires over an approximately 2-month period. Blood samples from the prospective study were shipped frozen or at room temperature prior to DNA extraction. As to this clone: Its specific antigen is unknown. Base qualities are not provided; no much larger clone lies one nucleotide away.

The immunoSEQ Assay, a bias-controlled multiplex PCR, was used to amplify TCRbeta CDR3 regions from genomic DNA. The source study handled its data this way. The number of nucleated cells in each sample was estimated from the amplification of reference gene primers within the assay. To quantify the absolute abundance of each unique TCRbeta CDR3 rearrangement, sequence reads were collapsed and filtered. Productive Simpson clonality was computed per sample as the square root of Simpson's diversity index over productive rearrangements. Here the immuneACCESS table is served through TCRdb, limited to in-frame sequences with V and J called. Missing clones are a known gap in these copies; in checked studies unresolved V genes cover under half, and the rest lacks a known reason. D and trimming were read from the DNA, whereas the V and J calls and clone size are those reported in that table. The sample contains 300,000 to 500,000 clones, 88% of them found a single time. Over 2% of the sample is in the top ten clones.

CDR1 and CDR2 are read off the germline V gene as KGHSH and LQKENI. The germline ends are 13 bases apart after V is trimmed by 0 bases and J by 4 bases. Its CDR3 holds 15 amino acids, cysteine through phenylalanine. The DNA shown is the 45-base CDR3, in frame from base 1. The receptor was isolated from a woman in her forties with acute COVID-19. The sample taken for sequencing was PBMCs or T cells enriched from blood (not recorded which). This receptor chain uses TRBV18 and TRBJ2-7; TRBD2 is a weak D gene call, 7 bases matching. The CDR3 is CASSPPSGGPYEQYF. The sequence in DNA is TGTGCCAGCTCACCACCGTCCGGGGGGCCTTACGAGCAGTACTTC. When the CDR3 is completed using the reference TRBV18 and TRBJ2-7 genes on either side, the full variable domain is NAGVMQNPRHLVRRRGQEARLRCSPMKGHSHVYWYRQLPEEGLKFMVYLQKENIIDESGMPKERFSAEFPKEGPSILRIQQVVRGDSAAYFCASSPPSGGPYEQYFGPGTRLTVT.